Below, one T cell receptor (beta chain) is given with its context. What it recognizes is unknown. Trimming took 5 bases from V and 8 from J, leaving 15 bases between them. The CDR3 is made up of 13 amino acids. Germline V gives CDR1 MNHEY, CDR2 SMNVEV (reference sequence). Repertoires were generated with immunoSEQ multiplex PCR, while TCRdb's copy carries only in-frame clones and drops some. This sample carries approximately 460,000 clones, 70% to 90% of them seen once, and the ten largest clones take around 1.8%. This sample is drawn from a study of Ad26.COV2.S vaccination and SARS-CoV-2 variants. Study information: COV1001, an Ad26.COV2.S trial, supplied this vaccine-arm donor. Overall study results and limits: Breadth and depth estimates from TCRs may understate total T cell responses. It was reported that spike-specific CD8+ and CD4+ T cell responses were substantially broad after vaccination.

The treatment here: roughly 18 received Ad26.COV2.S at low or high dose, single or two shots; roughly five received placebo; per-sample allocation not given. It was on day 63 after the first vaccine or placebo injection that samples were taken. Participants' vaccine, an Ad26 vector, delivered Wuhan-strain SARS-CoV-2 spike. The receptor's source is a person aged 18 to 59 who received the Ad26.COV2.S COVID-19 vaccine or a placebo. This material consisted of peripheral blood, taken in a trial of Ad26.COV2.S vaccine versus placebo. The chain joins TRBV27 to TRBJ1-1; a possible D gene is TRBD1 (5 bases). DNA of the CDR3: TGTGCCAGCAGTACGCCCGGGGCCGAAGAAGCTTTCTTT. Its protein product is CASSTPGAEEAFF.